This entry features one TCR beta chain sequence. This clone came up once. Its antigen target is currently unknown. No much larger clonotype is one base removed from it; base qualities were not supplied. Compared with germline, V lacks 3 bases and J lacks 1 base; bases without a gene match: 2. Measured from the cysteine to the phenylalanine, the CDR3 is 16 residues long. This entry keeps only the CDR3 DNA: 48 bases, framed from base 1. In the germline V gene, CDR1 corresponds to SNHLY and CDR2 to FYNNEI. The cohort was made up of roughly 670 healthy bone marrow donors. At the time of sampling, all cohort members were nominally healthy, though unrecorded immune exposures were likely present. The donor tested CMV seronegative and was one of the 352 seronegative cohort members. Each donor provided a peripheral blood sample, and peripheral blood mononuclear cells were used for TCR beta sequencing. The Qiagen DNeasy Blood Extraction Kit was used to extract genomic DNA from the blood cell samples.

This entry comes from a study of cytomegalovirus exposure and HLA in healthy donors (dated by TCRdb to 2017 to 2019). At the level of the whole study: According to an earlier analysis of 587 of the donors, 150 million to 200 million T cells yielded roughly 100 million unique TCR beta sequences and about 300 Gb of sequence data. The number of donors typed differed by locus, with about 629-640 for A, B, C, DRB1 and DQB1, around 500 for DQA1, over 600 for DPA1, and around 430 for DPB1. Among the roughly 400 genotyped donors, more than 70% belonged to the genetic ancestry cluster associated with self-reported Caucasian donors. Roughly five DR-DQ haplotypes were treated as single units for association and clustering because of strong linkage in the cohort. The T cell repertoires of under 750 subjects were profiled by immunosequencing and related to cytomegalovirus serostatus. Donor age, sex, ethnicity and CMV serostatus were collected together with the repertoire data. To predict cytomegalovirus infection status, the study combined high-throughput TCR immunosequencing, statistical association of individual TCRs with disease status, and machine learning. HLA typing included class I and class II loci at four-digit resolution. All discovery cohort repertoires had been generated using a single sequencing platform. Besides the first cohort of around 670 subjects, a separate validation cohort made up of 120 different subjects was used. The aim of the study was to test whether cataloging public T cell receptors could identify signatures of past pathogen exposure. In a later genetic analysis, genome-wide SNP genotypes for about 60% of the 666 donors were used, and that subset was treated as a discovery cohort. Approximately 300 gigabases of sequencing data and roughly 80 million unique TCR sequences made up an early release that covered over 550 HLA-typed donors. Among about 410 genotyped donors of the cohort, an average of approximately 200,000 unique TCR beta nucleotide sequences was sequenced per donor, of which about 18% were non-productive. An earlier analysis of roughly 600 of the donors used high-throughput TCR beta sequencing to judge whether each TCR beta V gene segment behaved as functional or pseudogenic. A later analysis re-analyzed previously published TCR beta repertoires from approximately 670 donors and added high-resolution HLA genotyping to study TCR occurrence patterns. Rather than drawing on any new phenotypic data, the later analysis identified candidate immune exposures from TCR beta sequences and the way those sequences occurred across donors.

What the research found in general, with its limitations: A later analysis associated about 16,000 TCR beta sequences with specific HLA alleles at a false discovery rate of 0.05. Because counts were too low, some 17 rarely observed V segments, including chromosome 9 orphons, were left out of the earlier analysis of 587 of the donors. Because some donors lacked HLA typing at each locus, the association tests relied only on the typed subset. In a later analysis, TCR association rates were found to vary across HLA loci, with the most associated TCRs seen for DRB1 alleles and the fewest for HLA-C alleles. Only TCR beta chains were sequenced in this cohort, and the absence of alpha or paired-chain data limited detectable features. The presence/absence analyses assumed that sequencing depth was roughly uniform across donors, and that assumption may not be true. An earlier analysis of several hundred of the donors showed that most TCR beta V segments appeared in productive rearrangements either about 90% or about 30% of the time, which broadly matched IMGT annotations. A later analysis reported that several top co-occurrence clusters appeared linked to parvovirus B19, influenza, CMV and Epstein-Barr virus. It was suggested by the authors that the approach could potentially be generalized to other disease states and immunological phenotypes. A total of 164 TCR beta chains were listed by the study as associated with cytomegalovirus. According to a later genetic analysis, donors in an Asian-associated ancestry cluster had fewer N-insertions in productive TCRs than the approximately 670-donor mean. In a later analysis, HLA-associated TCR beta chains were found to be more clonally expanded and to have lower generation probabilities than equally common non-associated chains. Across donors, most TCR sequences were observed very rarely, whereas some public TCRs were present in many individuals. The classifier was reported to diagnose cytomegalovirus status with high specificity and sensitivity in both the original cohort and the validation cohort. V-gene and J-gene trimming of TCR beta chains was associated with a missense DCLRE1C variant in a later genetic analysis, and the association was replicated in an independent cohort. A cluster of highly shared sequence variants was judged likely to represent a technical artifact of the sequencing pipeline. CMV serostatus was the only immune exposure information available for the cohort. A later analysis found that most CMV-associated TCR beta chains appeared HLA-restricted, with HLA associations seemingly driven largely by CMV exposure. Correlated functional status among segregating V segments might be attributable to linkage disequilibrium, but an unknown experimental factor could not be ruled out. In vitro tests confirmed that a few of the cytomegalovirus-associated TCR beta chains recognize cytomegalovirus antigens. Some IMGT-functional V segments, including TRBV6-2 and TRBV6-3, could not be distinguished by the 87-base-pair reads and were therefore excluded. Strong co-occurrence of HLA alleles, especially DR and DQ, made assigning TCR associations to individual alleles difficult. A further reported finding was that TCR beta sequences accurately predicted the HLA-A and HLA-B alleles for most subjects in the first cohort.

Library creation used the immunoSEQ multiplex PCR assay. For the multiplex PCR, a mixture combining 60 forward primers for TCR Vbeta segments and 13 reverse primers for TCR Jbeta segments was used. The CDR3 region of rearranged TCR beta genes was amplified from genomic DNA with a multiplex PCR assay. The amplified TCR beta libraries were sequenced on the Illumina HiSeq System as 87-base-pair reads. On the authors' methods: In a later analysis, tens of millions of unique TCR beta chains were counted across the 690 or so repertoires, and roughly 11 million of these chains were shared by at least two donors. A nearest-neighbor algorithm error-corrected the raw reads and collapsed the reads into unique sequences, merging closely related sequences to remove PCR and sequencing errors. V, D and J gene segments were assigned by aligning CDR3 sequences to IMGT reference sequences. Each retained sequence needed at least a six-nucleotide match to both a V gene segment and a J gene segment. Rearrangements were called productive when the CDR3 lacked stop codons and stayed in frame with V and J; all others were non-productive. CDR3 was defined by IMGT convention, running from the second conserved V-encoded cysteine to the conserved J-encoded phenylalanine. The earlier analysis of 500 to 750 of the donors excluded any sequence lacking an unambiguous match to a single V gene segment. An earlier analysis of 550 to 650 of the donors classified V segments as functional when productive rearrangements were above 56.7% and as segregating when the standard deviation between donors was above 5%. A statistical classification framework was built to diagnose cytomegalovirus status from the catalog of TCR beta chain sequences. In a later analysis, V and J genes were assigned by comparing TCR nucleotide sequences against IMGT/GENE-DB human TR gene sequences. Using the TCRdist pipeline, a later analysis assigned CDR3 sequences along with most-parsimonious VDJ recombination scenarios. In a later analysis, every TCR beta chain was defined by the combination of its CDR3 amino acid sequence and its V-gene family, and reads without a unique V-gene family were dropped. As a way to deal with suspected cross-contamination and a sequencing artifact, a later analysis dropped hundreds of nucleotide sequences that were highly shared and had low generation probability. A later analysis calculated a clonal expansion index for each public chain from normalized within-repertoire ranks of inferred template counts. A later analysis computed generation probabilities with a VDJ recombination model fitted to out-of-frame rearrangements, and checked the results against IGoR. Hypergeometric tests were used in a later analysis to score TCR-TCR, TCR-HLA and TCR-CMV co-occurrence, with a repertoire-size bias correction applied to the TCR pairs. In a later analysis, false discovery rates were estimated by permuting HLA or CMV assignments 20 times. In a later analysis, co-occurring TCRs were grouped using DBSCAN, and TCRdist sequence similarity was added for clustering within HLA-allele-positive subsets. For co-occurrence clustering, repertoires with fewer than 30,000 or more than 120,000 public chains were excluded, along with about five repertoires with anomalous nucleotide sharing. As stored in TCRdb, this immuneACCESS dataset retains in-frame rearrangements with V and J assigned. A fraction of the clones does not appear; measured against another copy, unresolved V genes explain less than half of the discrepancy, and the remainder lacks a known reason. The V and J calls and the clone size are those of that table, but D and trimming were determined from the DNA. For this sample the table gives about 180,000 clones, of which roughly 84% were detected only once. Approximately 1.3% of the sample belongs to the ten largest clones.

Sequences were obtained from PBMCs. The sequence was collected from a boy aged 2-9 years in good health and CMV-seronegative. The chain is encoded by TRBV2 joined to TRBJ2-7; 14 nucleotides in the junction match TRBD2. The CDR3 reads as follows: CASSEGLAGASYEQYF. The DNA is TGTGCCAGCAGTGAGGGACTAGCGGGAGCGTCCTACGAGCAGTACTTC.